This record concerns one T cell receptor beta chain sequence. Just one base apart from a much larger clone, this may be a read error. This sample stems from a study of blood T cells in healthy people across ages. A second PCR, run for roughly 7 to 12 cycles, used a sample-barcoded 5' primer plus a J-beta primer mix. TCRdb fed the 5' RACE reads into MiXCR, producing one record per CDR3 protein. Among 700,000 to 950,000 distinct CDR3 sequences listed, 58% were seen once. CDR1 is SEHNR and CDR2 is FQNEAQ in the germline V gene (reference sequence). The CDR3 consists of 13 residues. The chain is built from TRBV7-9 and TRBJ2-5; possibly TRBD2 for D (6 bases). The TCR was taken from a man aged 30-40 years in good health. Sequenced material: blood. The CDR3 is CASSPRGEETRYF. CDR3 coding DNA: TGTGCCAGCAGCCCGCGGGGTGAAGAGACCCGGTACTTC.